This TCR beta chain was captured by sequencing in a study of vaccination and CD4 T cells after COVID-19. Treatment reported: approximately 10-day PBMC culture with coronavirus spike peptide pools or control peptides (ViraFEST assay). Germline V CDR1 and CDR2: SGHNT, YENEEA. Trimming pared 3 bases from V and 4 bases from J, leaving 12 bases between. The CDR3 covers 14 residues. With regard to this clonotype: Its antigen is as yet unknown.

Whole-study results and caveats: In convalescent patients, a median 86.3% of post-vaccine SARS-CoV-2-reactive clones appeared only after vaccination.

At the Johns Hopkins FTIC core, DNA taken from cultured CD4+ T cells was sequenced by way of the Oncomine TCR Beta short-read assay. MiXCR, run by TCRdb on the PCR reads, gives a single entry per CDR3 protein. The data hold about 20,000 distinct CDR3 sequences, with 45% to 55% observed a single time. The origin of this receptor is a human donor who had recovered from COVID-19. The chain employs TRBV11-3 and TRBJ1-1; the D gene is possibly TRBD1 (6 bases). Sequenced input: CD4+ T cells from blood, cultured in vitro. In DNA, the CDR3 is TGTGCCAGCAGCTTTGGGGGCCCCTTCACTGAAGCTTTCTTT. Translating it yields CASSFGGPFTEAFF.